These 24 T cell receptor beta chains were sequenced from one sample in a study of blood T cell repertoires in COVID-19. TCRdb's copy holds only in-frame clones and misses some; the assay was immunoSEQ multiplex PCR. The top ten hold under 6.5% of the sample, which has approximately 50,000 clones, about 72% seen once. Sequencing was done on a sample of PBMCs or T cells enriched from blood (not recorded which). The receptor set was obtained from a woman in her fifties or sixties with acute COVID-19.

The V call is TRBV5-4, the J call TRBJ2-1; TRBD2 matches 9 bases. V lost 1 base to trimming and J lost 7 bases; unmatched junction nucleotides: 12. Germline values: CDR1 SGHNT, CDR2 YYREEE (reference sequence). This CDR3 has 17 amino acids. This CDR3 is CASSLPRGAGGLNEQFF. The CDR3 nucleotides are TGTGCCAGCAGCTTGCCCCGAGGGGCGGGGGGGTTGAATGAGCAGTTCTTC.

The chain joins TRBV7-3 to TRBJ2-1, with 7 bases aligning to TRBD2. The germline V gene has CDR1 SGHTA and CDR2 FQGTGA. CDR3 length equals 15 residues. The V gene end was trimmed by 5 bases and the J gene end by 5 bases; junction bases not matched to a gene: 9. Here the CDR3 DNA reads TGTGCCAGCAGCCAACTCCCCACTAGCGACAATGAGCAGTTCTTC. Translation gives CASSQLPTSDNEQFF. Drawing the rest from reference TRBV7-3 and TRBJ2-1, the complete variable domain is GAGVSQTPSNKVTEKGKYVELRCDPISGHTALYWYRQSLGQGPEFLIYFQGTGAADDSGLPNDRFFAVRPEGSVSTLKIQRTERGDSAVYLCASSQLPTSDNEQFFGPGTRLTVL.

This clone appeared a few times. This chain links TRBV2 with TRBJ1-6; 8 bases agree with TRBD1. V gave up 6 bases and J gave up 6 bases; unmatched junction bases: 16. Germline CDR1 SNHLY, CDR2 FYNNEI. CDR3 length: 18 amino acids. CDR3 residues: CASSETPSDRGGNSPLHF. CDR3 bases: TGTGCCAGCAGCGAAACCCCCTCAGACAGGGGAGGTAATTCACCCCTCCACTTT.

J is TRBJ1-1 and V is TRBV19; TRBD1 is a possible D gene (6 bases). The CDR3 runs to 14 residues. The V gene's germline CDR1 is LNHDA and CDR2 SQIVND (reference sequence). Trimming cost V 5 bases and J 6 bases, with 16 bases left between them. The CDR3 here is CASSFVRDKPEAFF. CDR3 sequence (DNA): TGTGCCAGTAGTTTTGTCCGGGACAAGCCTGAAGCTTTCTTT.

This chain uses TRBV27 with TRBJ1-5; possibly TRBD1 for D (6 bases). This CDR3 is 16 amino acids long. V shed 3 bases and J shed 7 bases, with 19 bases lying between them. Germline V gene lookup returns CDR1 MNHEY and CDR2 SMNVEV (reference sequence). The CDR3: CASSFAGRGSWQPQHF. The CDR3 nucleotides are TGTGCCAGCAGTTTTGCCGGCAGGGGTTCGTGGCAGCCCCAGCATTTT.

The rearrangement links TRBV18 to TRBJ1-5, with unresolved D. This CDR3 spans 16 amino acids. The V gene lost 4 bases and the J gene lost 2 bases, with 15 bases spanning the gap. Germline V CDR1 and CDR2: KGHSH, LQKENI. The CDR3 here is CASSRRPQVGNQPQHF. CDR3 DNA: TGTGCCAGCTCACGCCGGCCTCAGGTTGGCAATCAGCCCCAGCATTTT.

The chain links TRBV27 to TRBJ2-2, with TRBD2 identical over 7 bases. The V gene's germline CDR1 is MNHEY and CDR2 SMNVEV (reference sequence). With V trimmed by 1 base and J by 4 bases, 6 bases remained unmatched. CDR3 length: 16 amino acids. The CDR3 DNA reads TGTGCCAGCAGTTTATACTGGGAGGGGACCACCGGGGAGCTGTTTTTT. Translating gives CASSLYWEGTTGELFF.

The chain has TRBV6-5 and TRBJ1-5; 10 bases fit TRBD1. The junction had 4 bases not matched to a gene; V was cut back by 4 bases and J by 1 base. This CDR3 spans 16 amino acids. Germline V CDR1 and CDR2: MNHEY, SVGAGI. CDR3 bases: TGTGCCAGCAGTTCCCCGGACAGGGGGAGCAATCAGCCCCAGCATTTT. It encodes CASSSPDRGSNQPQHF.

The chain couples TRBV2 to TRBJ1-5; perhaps TRBD1 as D (6 bases). The CDR3 spans 16 residues. Trimming removed 4 bases from V and 6 bases from J, with 19 bases in between. The germline V gene has CDR1 SNHLY and CDR2 FYNNEI. The CDR3 loop is CASSGGGLGFSQPQHF. The CDR3 nucleotides read TGTGCCAGCAGTGGCGGGGGGCTGGGGTTTAGTCAGCCCCAGCATTTT.

This clone was seen only a few times. V usage is TRBV12-3 or TRBV12-4 and J usage is TRBJ1-6; 10 bases align to TRBD1. The length of the CDR3 is 13 residues. The junction had 3 bases not matched to a gene; V was cut back by 6 bases and J by 10 bases. This chain's CDR3 is CASSWDRGSPLHF. CDR3 DNA: TGTGCCAGCAGCTGGGACAGGGGATCACCCCTCCACTTT.

This clone was detected only a few times. The gene calls are TRBV5-6 and TRBJ1-4, with D maybe TRBD1 (5 bases). In germline, CDR1 is SGHDT, CDR2 YYEEEE. The CDR3 totals 16 residues. The germline V and J ends were trimmed by 4 bases and 3 bases, with 16 bases remaining between them. Here the CDR3 reads CASSSLPGGPNEKLFF. In nucleotides, the CDR3 is TGTGCCAGCAGCAGCCTCCCGGGGGGACCTAATGAAAAACTGTTTTTT.

The chain employs TRBV7-9 and TRBJ1-5, with D perhaps matching TRBD1 (5 bases). CDR3 length: 14 amino acids. The V end lost 1 base, the J end lost 4 bases, and 8 bases lay between the germline ends. The germline V gene encodes CDR1 SEHNR and CDR2 FQNEAQ (reference sequence). In DNA, the CDR3 is TGTGCCAGCAGCTTAGGGGGGGGAAATCAGCCCCAGCATTTT. It is translated as CASSLGGGNQPQHF.

The V and J genes are TRBV2 and TRBJ2-5, with 8 bases fitting TRBD1. Trimming removed 10 bases from V and 4 bases from J; junction bases left unmatched: 5. Germline CDR1 and CDR2: SNHLY and FYNNEI. The CDR3 consists of 12 residues. The CDR3 sequence: CATGQGIETQYF. CDR3 nucleotide sequence: TGTGCCACCGGACAGGGTATAGAGACCCAGTACTTC.

This chain connects TRBV7-9 to TRBJ1-2; 7 nucleotides line up with TRBD1. The CDR3 totals 16 residues. From germline, CDR1 is SEHNR and CDR2 FQNEAQ (reference sequence). V lost 5 bases, J lost 1 base, and 10 bases stayed unmatched. DNA for the CDR3: TGTGCCAGCAGCCTACAGGGGCCCTCCCTTAACTATGGCTACACCTTC. Protein sequence: CASSLQGPSLNYGYTF.

The chain uses TRBV2 and TRBJ2-6; possibly TRBD2 for D (5 bases). The ends were cut back, 8 bases at V and 4 bases at J, with 9 bases in the middle. The CDR3 length is 13 residues. Germline values: CDR1 SNHLY, CDR2 FYNNEI. The CDR3 region has the DNA TGTGCCAGCGGAGGCTTCGGGGCCAACGTCCTGACTTTC. Amino acid sequence: CASGGFGANVLTF. Looking up the rest from reference TRBV2 and TRBJ2-6 gives the full variable domain: EPEVTQTPSHQVTQMGQEVILRCVPISNHLYFYWYRQILGQKVEFLVSFYNNEISEKSEIFDDQFSVERPDGSNFTLKIRSTKLEDSAMYFCASGGFGANVLTFGAGSRLTVL.

The gene calls are TRBV3-1 (or the pseudogene TRBV3-2) and TRBJ1-6; D ambiguous. The germline V and J ends were trimmed by 3 bases and 10 bases, with 13 bases remaining between them. Germline values: CDR1 LGHDT, CDR2 YNNKEL (reference sequence). The CDR3 is 14 residues long. CDR3 sequence (DNA): TGTGCCAGCAGCCAGGCAGGAATAGGCTCACCCCTCCACTTT. This codes for CASSQAGIGSPLHF.

This clone was recorded once. This chain joins TRBV5-1 and TRBJ2-5, with D possibly being TRBD1 (6 bases). The CDR3 is made up of 16 amino acids. Trimming cost V 4 bases and J 4 bases, with 20 bases left between them. Germline loops: CDR1 SGHRS, CDR2 YFSETQ. The CDR3 DNA follows: TGCGCCAGCAGCCCCCTAGGGACAACGATCGGAGAGACCCAGTACTTC. Translation gives CASSPLGTTIGETQYF.

This chain uses TRBV5-6 with TRBJ2-3; 8 positions match TRBD2. The CDR3 is 15 residues long. Germline-derived CDR1 and CDR2 are SGHDT and YYEEEE. V lost 0 bases, J lost 4 bases, and 4 bases stayed unmatched. In DNA form, the CDR3 reads TGTGCCAGCAGCTTGGTGGGAGCGGGGGCAGATACGCAGTATTTT. Translation gives CASSLVGAGADTQYF.

This chain connects TRBV15 to TRBJ2-7; 13 positions match TRBD2. Germline loops: CDR1 LNHNV, CDR2 YYDKDF (reference sequence). The CDR3 contains 18 residues. Unmatched junction bases numbered 9, after V lost 0 bases and J lost 4 bases. The CDR3 DNA reads as TGTGCCACCAGCAGAGATCACCTGATGGGACTAGCGGGGTACGAGCAGTACTTC. The encoded protein is CATSRDHLMGLAGYEQYF.

V usage is TRBV7-8 and J usage is TRBJ2-5; 11 nucleotides line up with TRBD2. CDR1 and CDR2 (germline): SGHVS, FQNEAQ. The CDR3 contains 16 residues. Unmatched junction bases numbered 4, after V lost 3 bases and J lost 1 base. The CDR3 DNA is TGTGCCAGCAGCTTGGTAGCGGGGGGGTTCCAAGAGACCCAGTACTTC. Its protein product is CASSLVAGGFQETQYF.

This clone has a single count. The chain couples TRBV6-4 to TRBJ1-2; maybe TRBD1 (6 bases). V gave up 3 bases and J gave up 4 bases, with 15 bases separating them. Germline CDR1 is MRHNA and CDR2 is SNTAGT. This CDR3 has 15 residues. CDR3 sequence (DNA): TGTGCCAGCAGTGAGGAAGCAGGGGAAATCTATGGCTACACCTTC. It encodes CASSEEAGEIYGYTF.

V gene TRBV6-6 combines with J gene TRBJ1-1; TRBD1 aligns across 11 bases. The junction had 9 bases not matched to a gene; V was cut back by 5 bases and J by 4 bases. CDR3 length: 16 residues. CDR1 is MNHNY, CDR2 SVGAGI, per germline (reference sequence). The CDR3 reads CASSNRDRGSSTEAFF. Here the CDR3 DNA reads TGTGCCAGCAGTAACCGGGACAGGGGGTCAAGCACTGAAGCTTTCTTT.

In its sample, this clone was seen once. The CDR3 DNA sequence: TGTGCCAGCTCGGATCTAGCGGGGGCCTCCTACGAGCAGTACTTC. Translating it yields CASSDLAGASYEQYF. The chain carries TRBV18 and TRBJ2-7, with 10 positions matching TRBD2. Germline CDR1 is KGHSH and CDR2 is LQKENI. The J segment lost 0 bases and the V segment lost 6 bases, leaving 5 bases of the junction unmatched. This CDR3 has 15 amino acids. Supplemented by reference TRBV18 and TRBJ2-7, the full variable domain reads NAGVMQNPRHLVRRRGQEARLRCSPMKGHSHVYWYRQLPEEGLKFMVYLQKENIIDESGMPKERFSAEFPKEGPSILRIQQVVRGDSAAYFCASSDLAGASYEQYFGPGTRLTVT.

V and J are TRBV29-1 and TRBJ2-7; 7 bases are a match to TRBD1. Losses at the gene ends were 5 bases for V and 1 base for J; bases not matched to a gene: 5. CDR1 and CDR2 (germline): SQVTM, ANQGSEA. This CDR3 has 13 residues. CDR3 nucleotide sequence: TGCAGCGTTCGACAGGGTCGGTCCTACGAGCAGTACTTC. Translation gives CSVRQGRSYEQYF.